A selection of T cell receptor beta chains follows, all from one sample in a study of T cell changes during pregnancy in multiple sclerosis. TCRdb's copy holds only in-frame clones and misses some; the assay was immunoSEQ multiplex PCR. The sample holds tens of thousands of clones, 93% seen once. The material was peripheral blood, obtained in the second trimester of pregnancy. The receptors derive from a female donor with multiple sclerosis, enrolled in a pregnancy study. CDR3s include the opening cysteine and the closing phenylalanine or tryptophan. Fields, in order: CDR3 length, D gene, clone size, J gene, V gene, CDR3 DNA, CDR3 protein. The D gene is left open where the match is weak. Size tells how often a clone was seen (once, few, many) or the class of an expanded clone, and some rows leave it out.

length: 14; D: NA; size: NA; J: TRBJ2-7; V: TRBV7-2; DNA: TGTGCCAGCAGCTTAGCTGATTCCAGGATGGAGCAGTACTTC; CDR3: CASSLADSRMEQYF
length: 14; D: NA; size: NA; J: TRBJ1-3; V: TRBV13; DNA: TGTGCCAGCAGAGTCGTGACTTCTGGAAACACCATATATTTT; CDR3: CASRVVTSGNTIYF
length: 15; D: TRBD1; size: NA; J: TRBJ2-5; V: TRBV11-3; DNA: TGTGCCAGCAGCCTTTCGACAGGGGGTGGAGAGACCCAGTACTTC; CDR3: CASSLSTGGGETQYF
length: 15; D: TRBD1; size: once; J: TRBJ2-7; V: TRBV29-1; DNA: TGCAGCGTTGCCAGACGGGACAGACTTTCCTACGAGCAGTACTTC; CDR3: CSVARRDRLSYEQYF
length: 19; D: TRBD2; size: NA; J: TRBJ2-1; V: TRBV5-1; DNA: TGCGCCAGCAGCTCACCGACTAGCGGGGGGGCCTATTTTTTGAATGAGCAGTTCTTC; CDR3: CASSSPTSGGAYFLNEQFF
length: 12; D: NA; size: NA; J: TRBJ1-2; V: TRBV29-1; DNA: TGCAGCGTTGAGACAGCTAACTATGGCTACACCTTC; CDR3: CSVETANYGYTF
length: 16; D: TRBD2; size: NA; J: TRBJ2-1; V: TRBV4-2; DNA: TGTGCCAGCAGCCAAACTTTAGCGGGAGTATTCAATGAGCAGTTCTTC; CDR3: CASSQTLAGVFNEQFF
length: 16; D: NA; size: NA; J: TRBJ2-2; V: TRBV4-1; DNA: TGCGCCAGCAGCCAAAAACAGGGAGTCGGAACCGGGGAGCTGTTTTTT; CDR3: CASSQKQGVGTGELFF
length: 17; D: TRBD1; size: NA; J: TRBJ1-2; V: TRBV7-9; DNA: TGTGCCAGCAGCCCTCGGGACAGGGGGCGCACGGACTATGGCTACACCTTC; CDR3: CASSPRDRGRTDYGYTF
length: 14; D: TRBD1; size: few; J: TRBJ1-1; V: TRBV5-1; DNA: TGCGCCAGCAGCGCGAGGACAGGGAACACTGAAGCTTTCTTT; CDR3: CASSARTGNTEAFF
length: 15; D: NA; size: NA; J: TRBJ1-2; V: TRBV18; DNA: TGTGCCAGCTCACCTGAGCGGGACCTTAACTATGGCTACACCTTC; CDR3: CASSPERDLNYGYTF
length: 15; D: NA; size: NA; J: TRBJ1-3; V: TRBV18; DNA: TGTGCCAGCTCTCTACAGGAAAGCTCTGGAAACACCATATATTTT; CDR3: CASSLQESSGNTIYF
length: 16; D: NA; size: NA; J: TRBJ2-1; V: TRBV25-1; DNA: TGTGCCAGCAGTGAACGCCACCCGGGGTCCTACAATGAGCAGTTCTTC; CDR3: CASSERHPGSYNEQFF
length: 19; D: TRBD1; size: NA; J: TRBJ1-5; V: TRBV7-9; DNA: TGTGCCAGCAGCTCGATTCCGGGACAGGGGGCGGAGGGCAATCAGCCCCAGCATTTT; CDR3: CASSSIPGQGAEGNQPQHF
length: 17; D: TRBD2; size: NA; J: TRBJ2-1; V: TRBV4-1; DNA: TGCGCCAGCAGCCAAATCCTACTAGCGGGGTCCTACAATGAGCAGTTCTTC; CDR3: CASSQILLAGSYNEQFF
length: 13; D: NA; size: once; J: TRBJ2-7; V: TRBV15; DNA: TGTGCCACCAGCAGAGTGGGCTACTACGAGCAGTACTTC; CDR3: CATSRVGYYEQYF
length: 16; D: NA; size: NA; J: TRBJ2-1; V: TRBV19; DNA: TGTGCCAGTAGTATTGTGGGGCGGGACCCTTTCAATGAGCAGTTCTTC; CDR3: CASSIVGRDPFNEQFF
length: 13; D: NA; size: NA; J: TRBJ1-1; V: TRBV27; DNA: TGTGCCAGCAGTTCCGGACTAAACACTGAAGCTTTCTTT; CDR3: CASSSGLNTEAFF
length: 16; D: TRBD2; size: NA; J: TRBJ2-5; V: TRBV5-1; DNA: TGCGCCAGCAGCTCCGGTTCTAGCGGGGGCCAAGAGACCCAGTACTTC; CDR3: CASSSGSSGGQETQYF
length: 12; D: NA; size: NA; J: TRBJ1-5; V: TRBV28; DNA: TGTGCCAGCACCTTCTCCAATCAGCCCCAGCATTTT; CDR3: CASTFSNQPQHF
length: 15; D: TRBD2; size: NA; J: TRBJ2-7; V: TRBV27; DNA: TGTGCCAGCAGTTCACTACTAGCGGCCGTTAATGAGCAGTACTTC; CDR3: CASSSLLAAVNEQYF
length: 18; D: TRBD1; size: once; J: TRBJ2-6; V: TRBV10-1; DNA: TGCGCCAGCAGTGATTTAAAACAGGGGGCGGGCGGGGCCAACGTCCTGACTTTC; CDR3: CASSDLKQGAGGANVLTF
length: 20; D: TRBD1; size: NA; J: TRBJ1-1; V: TRBV2; DNA: TGTGCCAGCAGTGAGCCATGGGGGCCAACAGGGGGTTCGGTGAACACTGAAGCTTTCTTT; CDR3: CASSEPWGPTGGSVNTEAFF
length: 14; D: TRBD1; size: NA; J: TRBJ1-2; V: TRBV30; DNA: TGTGCCTGGGGGGGGGACAGGGGCCTCGATGGCTACACCTTC; CDR3: CAWGGDRGLDGYTF
length: 14; D: TRBD1; size: NA; J: TRBJ2-3; V: TRBV6-4; DNA: TGTGCCAGCAGTGACGGACGGACAGGGCGTACGCAGTATTTT; CDR3: CASSDGRTGRTQYF
length: 15; D: NA; size: NA; J: TRBJ1-2; V: TRBV27; DNA: TGTGCCAGCAGGACTACAGGGAAGGGGGTCTATGGCTACACCTTC; CDR3: CASRTTGKGVYGYTF
length: 14; D: TRBD1; size: NA; J: TRBJ2-2; V: TRBV7-9; DNA: TGTGCCAGCAGCGGACAGGGGGGAGACGGGGAGCTGTTTTTT; CDR3: CASSGQGGDGELFF
length: 14; D: TRBD2; size: NA; J: TRBJ2-5; V: TRBV7-9; DNA: TGTGCCAGCAGCTTGGGCGGGAGGGTTGAGACCCAGTACTTC; CDR3: CASSLGGRVETQYF
length: 14; D: NA; size: NA; J: TRBJ2-5; V: TRBV6-6; DNA: TGTGCCAGCAGCTATAGCAGATGGCAAGAGACCCAGTACTTC; CDR3: CASSYSRWQETQYF
length: 13; D: NA; size: NA; J: TRBJ2-1; V: TRBV15; DNA: TGTGCCACCTCCGGTGTACCCTACAATGAGCAGTTCTTC; CDR3: CATSGVPYNEQFF
length: 14; D: TRBD1; size: NA; J: TRBJ1-1; V: TRBV6-1; DNA: TGTGCCAGCAGTTCAGGACAGGGGTCCACTGAAGCTTTCTTT; CDR3: CASSSGQGSTEAFF
length: 13; D: TRBD2; size: NA; J: TRBJ2-7; V: TRBV30; DNA: TGTGCCTGGAGTGTAGCGGGGATCTACGAGCAGTACTTC; CDR3: CAWSVAGIYEQYF
length: 14; D: TRBD1; size: NA; J: TRBJ1-2; V: TRBV27; DNA: TGTGCCAGCAGTCGGACAGGGATGGGTTATGGCTACACCTTC; CDR3: CASSRTGMGYGYTF
length: 11; D: NA; size: few; J: TRBJ1-1; V: TRBV6-5; DNA: TGTGCCAGCAGTGGACAGACTGAAGCTTTCTTT; CDR3: CASSGQTEAFF
length: 13; D: TRBD2; size: NA; J: TRBJ2-3; V: TRBV13; DNA: TGTGCCAGCAGCCGGGGGGACACAGATACGCAGTATTTT; CDR3: CASSRGDTDTQYF
length: 15; D: NA; size: NA; J: TRBJ1-5; V: TRBV18; DNA: TGTGCCAGCTCACTCGCAGGGGTAAGCAATCAGCCCCAGCATTTT; CDR3: CASSLAGVSNQPQHF
length: 15; D: NA; size: NA; J: TRBJ1-1; V: TRBV19; DNA: TGTGCCAGTAGTACACGGGACACCAAGAACACTGAAGCTTTCTTT; CDR3: CASSTRDTKNTEAFF
length: 17; D: NA; size: NA; J: TRBJ2-1; V: TRBV5-1; DNA: TGCGCCAGCAGCTTTTTTGAAGCGGGCCCATCCTACAATGAGCAGTTCTTC; CDR3: CASSFFEAGPSYNEQFF
length: 15; D: TRBD1; size: once; J: TRBJ2-3; V: TRBV7-3; DNA: TGTGCCAGCAGCTTACTTCAGGGGGCGAGAGATACGCAGTATTTT; CDR3: CASSLLQGARDTQYF